This T cell receptor beta chain originates from a study of T cell responses to AZD1222 COVID-19 vaccine. The study, taken as a whole, reports: An increase in Spike-specific TCR breadth and depth was observed after two AZD1222 doses. The study identified only five to seven AZD1222 recipients as seropositive at baseline.

Assay: immunoSEQ multiplex PCR; the TCRdb copy retains only in-frame clones and omits some. The table shows more than 140,000 clones, with 70% to 90% occurring only once. Concerning this clone itself: No antigen is known for it.

This receptor was obtained from an adult in good health. Specimen: peripheral blood, collected on day 0 of MenACWY control vaccination.

CDR3 amino acids: CASSPGTASSYEQYF. Here the CDR3 DNA reads TGTGCCAGCAGCCCCGGGACAGCTAGCTCCTACGAGCAGTACTTC. This sequence joins TRBV5-5 and TRBJ2-7, with 7 bases that match TRBD1. This CDR3 comprises 15 residues. J gave up 0 bases and V 4 bases, and 7 bases lay outside the gene matches. Germline loops: CDR1 SGHKS, CDR2 YYEKEE (reference sequence).